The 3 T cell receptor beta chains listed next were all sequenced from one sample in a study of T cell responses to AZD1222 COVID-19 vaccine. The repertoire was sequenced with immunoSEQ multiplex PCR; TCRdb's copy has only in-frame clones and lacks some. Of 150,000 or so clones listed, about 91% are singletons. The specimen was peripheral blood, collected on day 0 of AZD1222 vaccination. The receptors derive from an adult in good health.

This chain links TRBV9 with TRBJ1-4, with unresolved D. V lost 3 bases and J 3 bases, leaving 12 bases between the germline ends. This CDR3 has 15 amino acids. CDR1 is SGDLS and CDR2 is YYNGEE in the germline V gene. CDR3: CASSATLSPNEKLFF. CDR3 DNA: TGTGCCAGCAGCGCCACACTAAGCCCTAATGAAAAACTGTTTTTT.

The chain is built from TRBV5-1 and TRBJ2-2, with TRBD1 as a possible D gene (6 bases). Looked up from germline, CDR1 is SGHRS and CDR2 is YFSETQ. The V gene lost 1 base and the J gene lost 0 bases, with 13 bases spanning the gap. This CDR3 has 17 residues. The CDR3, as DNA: TGCGCCAGCAGCTTGAATTGGGGGCCTTCGAACACCGGGGAGCTGTTTTTT. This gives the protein CASSLNWGPSNTGELFF.

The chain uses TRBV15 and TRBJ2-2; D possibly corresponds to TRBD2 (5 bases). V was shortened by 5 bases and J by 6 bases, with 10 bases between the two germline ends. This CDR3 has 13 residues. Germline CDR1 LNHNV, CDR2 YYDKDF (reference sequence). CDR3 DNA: TGTGCCACCAGCGGAGGCTTGCCCGGGGAGCTGTTTTTT. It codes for CATSGGLPGELFF.